The 32 T cell receptor beta chains listed next were all sequenced from one sample in a study of blood T cell repertoires in COVID-19. This table comes from immunoSEQ multiplex PCR, and its TCRdb copy is limited to in-frame clones, with some not included. Of 300,000 or so clones detected, roughly 84% appear once; the ten largest clones hold 1%. Sequencing input: peripheral blood. The receptor set was obtained from a man between 45 and 60 years old with active or convalescent COVID-19.

This chain connects TRBV6-6 to TRBJ1-5; 8 bases are a match to TRBD1. Unmatched junction bases numbered 4, after V lost 6 bases and J lost 0 bases. Germline V gene lookup returns CDR1 MNHNY and CDR2 SVGAGI (reference sequence). This CDR3 is built from 15 residues. In DNA form, the CDR3 reads TGTGCCAGCAGGGGACAGGTTTTTAGCAATCAGCCCCAGCATTTT. Translation gives CASRGQVFSNQPQHF.

The V call is TRBV2, the J call TRBJ2-7; the match to TRBD2 covers 7 bases. Trimming took 3 bases from V and 4 from J; bases not matched to a gene: 3. Germline CDR1 reads SNHLY; CDR2 reads FYNNEI. CDR3 length: 13 residues. Here the CDR3 DNA reads TGTGCCAGCAGTGATACGGGGGGTTACGAGCAGTACTTC. Its translation: CASSDTGGYEQYF.

The V gene is TRBV18, the J gene TRBJ1-1, with a tentative D call TRBD1 (6 bases). The V end lost 3 bases, the J end lost 4 bases, and 21 bases lay between the germline ends. This CDR3 is built from 17 residues. CDR1 is KGHSH and CDR2 is LQKENI in the germline V gene. The CDR3 loop is CASSPRGQTARGTEAFF. DNA of the CDR3: TGTGCCAGCTCACCTCGAGGACAGACGGCTCGGGGCACTGAAGCTTTCTTT. Full variable domain (missing parts from reference TRBV18 and TRBJ1-1): NAGVMQNPRHLVRRRGQEARLRCSPMKGHSHVYWYRQLPEEGLKFMVYLQKENIIDESGMPKERFSAEFPKEGPSILRIQQVVRGDSAAYFCASSPRGQTARGTEAFFGQGTRLTVV.

The sample holds a few counts of this clone. The rearrangement uses TRBV11-1 and TRBJ2-1; TRBD1 matches 9 bases. With 1 base clipped from V and 5 bases from J, the junction kept 3 bases outside the gene matches. Germline CDR1 and CDR2: SGHAT and FQDESV (reference sequence). CDR3 length equals 15 residues. CDR3 coding DNA: TGTGCCAGCAGCTTAGACAGGGGGCAAAACAATGAGCAGTTCTTC. Its protein is CASSLDRGQNNEQFF.

Worth noting for this clone: This CDR3 is also generated by other DNA sequences in the sample. The chain couples TRBV28 to TRBJ2-7, with unresolved D. V was clipped by 4 bases and J by 3 bases, with 4 bases between them. This CDR3 is 11 amino acids long. The germline gives CDR1 MDHEN, CDR2 SYDVKM. The CDR3 DNA sequence: TGTGCCAGCAGTTCCTTCTACGAGCAGTACTTC. The encoded protein is CASSSFYEQYF. Full variable domain (outside the CDR3, taken from reference TRBV28 and TRBJ2-7): DVKVTQSSRYLVKRTGEKVFLECVQDMDHENMFWYRQDPGLGLRLIYFSYDVKMKEKGDIPEGYSVSREKKERFSLILESASTNQTSMYLCASSSFYEQYFGPGTRLTVT.

This clone was counted a single time. The chain employs TRBV19 and TRBJ1-1; TRBD1 matches 7 bases. CDR1 and CDR2 (germline): LNHDA, SQIVND (reference sequence). V was pared by 7 bases and J by 2 bases, with 4 bases of the junction left unmatched. The CDR3 totals 13 residues. The DNA of the CDR3 is TGTGCCAGTAATCGGGACAGTAACACTGAAGCTTTCTTT. As protein: CASNRDSNTEAFF.

The chain joins TRBV4-3 to TRBJ2-5; D possibly corresponds to TRBD1 (6 bases). Trimming left V 0 bases short and J 2 bases short, with 13 bases between. Germline CDR1 is LGHNA and CDR2 is YSLEER. This CDR3 has 16 amino acids. In DNA form, the CDR3 reads TGCGCCAGCAGCCAAGATTACGCCACAGGGCAAGAGACCCAGTACTTC. As protein: CASSQDYATGQETQYF.

The CDR3 protein is CASSSGTGLREQYF. In DNA form, the CDR3 reads TGTGCCAGCAGCTCTGGTACGGGTTTACGCGAGCAGTACTTC. The chain employs TRBV7-2 and TRBJ2-7; D unresolved. V lost 4 bases and J 6 bases, leaving 16 bases between the germline ends. This CDR3 comprises 14 residues. Germline CDR1 SGHTA, CDR2 FQGNSA.

This sequence joins TRBV6-5 and TRBJ2-1; D might be TRBD2 (6 bases). The V gene lost 1 base and the J gene lost 4 bases, with 14 bases spanning the gap. The CDR3 length is 16 residues. Germline loops: CDR1 MNHEY, CDR2 SVGAGI. The CDR3, as DNA: TGTGCCAGCAGTTACTTGGGCGGAGGGGTGTACAATGAGCAGTTCTTC. Its translation: CASSYLGGGVYNEQFF.

This clone came up once. CDR3 protein: CASSLVGGSEQFF. The CDR3 bases are TGCGCCAGCAGCTTGGTTGGTGGGAGTGAGCAGTTCTTC. The rearrangement links TRBV5-1 to TRBJ2-1; weak D call: TRBD2 (5 bases). Germline CDR1 and CDR2: SGHRS and YFSETQ. Trimming took off 0 bases at V and 9 bases at J, with 10 bases between the two ends. The CDR3 is made up of 13 amino acids.

The gene calls are TRBV7-3 and TRBJ1-2, with TRBD1 matching 7 bases. The CDR3 consists of 17 residues. The germline gives CDR1 SGHTA, CDR2 FQGTGA. The V and J ends lost 5 bases and 0 bases, in that order; junction bases with no gene match: 12. The CDR3 sequence: CASSRQQGVRANYGYTF. In nucleotides, the CDR3 is TGTGCCAGCAGCCGACAGCAGGGGGTTCGAGCTAACTATGGCTACACCTTC.

The rearrangement links TRBV5-1 to TRBJ2-7; D perhaps matches TRBD2 (5 bases). This CDR3 is built from 15 residues. The V end lost 0 bases, the J end lost 2 bases, and 12 bases lay between the germline ends. Germline-derived CDR1 and CDR2 are SGHRS and YFSETQ. CDR3 sequence reads: CASSLGGRTPYEQYF. The CDR3 region has the DNA TGCGCCAGCAGCTTGGGTGGGAGAACGCCCTACGAGCAGTACTTC.

This clone was recorded once. This chain links TRBV19 with TRBJ1-5, with 8 bases fitting TRBD1. CDR3 length equals 14 residues. Trimming at V came to 8 bases and at J to 4 bases, leaving 7 bases not matched to a gene. From germline, CDR1 is LNHDA and CDR2 SQIVND (reference sequence). Here the CDR3 DNA reads TGTGCCAGTGGACCGACAGGGGAGAATCAGCCCCAGCATTTT. Translated: CASGPTGENQPQHF.

The rearrangement links TRBV16 to TRBJ2-3, with D possibly matching TRBD1 (6 bases). Germline V lookup: CDR1 KGHSY, CDR2 FQNENV. CDR3 length: 15 residues. Deletions cut 0 bases from V and 5 bases from J, with 12 bases between. CDR3 in amino acids: CASSQSVAGEDTQYF. CDR3 sequence (DNA): TGTGCCAGCAGCCAATCAGTGGCAGGGGAAGATACGCAGTATTTT.

The V gene is TRBV18, the J gene TRBJ1-2; D gene unclear. The CDR3 sequence is 14 residues long. CDR1 and CDR2 (germline): KGHSH, LQKENI. V was shortened by 3 bases and J by 1 base, with 9 bases between the two germline ends. The CDR3 protein is CASSPRENNYGYTF. Here the CDR3 DNA reads TGTGCCAGCTCACCGAGGGAGAATAACTATGGCTACACCTTC.

This sequence joins TRBV15 and TRBJ1-4; D not resolved. V was pared by 0 bases and J by 6 bases, with 8 bases between. Germline V gives CDR1 LNHNV, CDR2 YYDKDF (reference sequence). The CDR3 contains 14 residues. This CDR3 is CATSRETGYEKLFF. Written as DNA, the CDR3 is TGTGCCACCAGCAGAGAGACGGGGTATGAAAAACTGTTTTTT.

The rearrangement uses TRBV7-9 and TRBJ2-5; 8 bases agree with TRBD2. Trimming at V came to 1 base and at J to 3 bases, leaving 10 bases not matched to a gene. Germline V lookup: CDR1 SEHNR, CDR2 FQNEAQ (reference sequence). The CDR3 runs 17 residues. CDR3 protein: CASSLGTMREEEETQYF. CDR3 sequence (DNA): TGTGCCAGCAGCTTAGGGACGATGCGGGAGGAGGAAGAGACCCAGTACTTC.

The CDR3 DNA follows: TGTGCCAGCAGAGGGACTAGCGGGAGTTATACGCAGTATTTT. Its translation is CASRGTSGSYTQYF. The chain joins TRBV6-5 to TRBJ2-3; 14 bases are a match to TRBD2. The V gene's germline CDR1 is MNHEY and CDR2 SVGAGI. The CDR3 loop spans 14 amino acids. With V trimmed by 6 bases and J by 7 bases, 3 bases remained unmatched.

The chain carries TRBV19 and TRBJ2-5; D unclear. The V gene's germline CDR1 is LNHDA and CDR2 SQIVND (reference sequence). The CDR3 is made up of 13 amino acids. V was pared by 9 bases and J by 5 bases, with 16 bases between. CDR3 nucleotide sequence: TGTGCCAGCAGACTTCTCCAAAGGGAGACCCAGTACTTC. Residues: CASRLLQRETQYF.

V and J are TRBV4-2 and TRBJ2-7; 12 bases are a match to TRBD2. J gave up 4 bases and V 8 bases, and 9 bases lay outside the gene matches. The CDR3 covers 15 residues. The V gene's germline CDR1 is LGHNA and CDR2 YNFKEQ. The CDR3 DNA follows: TGTGCCAGCGGGTCGACTAGCGGGAGCCTGTACGAGCAGTACTTC. It encodes CASGSTSGSLYEQYF.

This chain links TRBV27 with TRBJ2-3; TRBD2 matches at 8 bases. V dropped 3 bases and J dropped 6; count of bases not matched to a gene: 8. The CDR3 spans 15 residues. CDR1 and CDR2 (germline): MNHEY, SMNVEV (reference sequence). CDR3 bases: TGTGCCAGCAGTTTTGAGGTAGCGGGGTCGGATACGCAGTATTTT. It translates to CASSFEVAGSDTQYF.

Note on this clone: The same CDR3 can be traced to other DNA sequences in this sample. The V call is TRBV7-2, the J call TRBJ2-5; TRBD1 agrees at 7 bases. The CDR3 spans 14 residues. CDR1 is SGHTA, CDR2 FQGNSA, per germline. With V trimmed by 3 bases and J by 0 bases, 1 base remained unmatched. The CDR3 loop reads CASSLTGYQETQYF. In nucleotides, the CDR3 is TGTGCCAGCAGCTTGACAGGGTACCAAGAGACCCAGTACTTC.

The chain is built from TRBV5-6 and TRBJ2-7, with D possibly matching TRBD1 (6 bases). Germline CDR1 and CDR2: SGHDT and YYEEEE. The CDR3 spans 15 residues. Trimming took off 6 bases at V and 3 bases at J, with 19 bases between the two ends. CDR3 in amino acids: CASTLGIAGDYEQYF. The CDR3 bases are TGTGCCAGCACCCTAGGGATCGCAGGGGACTACGAGCAGTACTTC.

This clone has only a few counts. This chain connects TRBV7-2 to TRBJ2-3; no clear D gene. The CDR3 runs to 14 residues. V was pared by 5 bases and J by 6 bases, with 15 bases between. Germline lookup yields CDR1 SGHTA and CDR2 FQGNSA. The CDR3 coding sequence is TGTGCCAGCAGCCTCGACACCAGTTCCGATACGCAGTATTTT. Protein: CASSLDTSSDTQYF.

The chain has TRBV7-6 and TRBJ2-7; a weak D match, TRBD1 (5 bases). Looked up from germline, CDR1 is SGHVS and CDR2 is FNYEAQ. The CDR3 extends over 15 amino acids. V was pared by 1 base and J by 2 bases, with 12 bases between. The DNA of the CDR3 is TGTGCCAGCAGCTTAGATGGAGACAGAGCCTACGAGCAGTACTTC. Encoded protein: CASSLDGDRAYEQYF.

The CDR3 DNA is TGTGCCAGCTCACCATGGCGGGACAGCCATGGCTACACCTTC. Its protein product is CASSPWRDSHGYTF. This chain joins TRBV18 and TRBJ1-2; 7 nucleotides agree with TRBD1. From germline, CDR1 is KGHSH and CDR2 LQKENI. The V and J ends lost 2 bases and 6 bases, in that order; junction bases with no gene match: 6. CDR3 length: 14 amino acids.

This chain links TRBV19 with TRBJ2-1; 8 bases map to TRBD2. In germline, CDR1 is LNHDA, CDR2 SQIVND (reference sequence). V was pared by 5 bases and J by 9 bases, with 9 bases of the junction left unmatched. The CDR3 totals 14 residues. The CDR3 here is CASSPEAGAIEQFF. In nucleotides, the CDR3 is TGTGCCAGTAGTCCCGAAGCGGGGGCGATTGAGCAGTTCTTC.

The chain recombines TRBV28 with TRBJ2-1, with D maybe TRBD2 (5 bases). Germline assignment: CDR1 MDHEN and CDR2 SYDVKM. The CDR3 spans 13 residues. V was clipped by 5 bases and J by 4 bases, with 9 bases between them. CDR3 loop: CASSPGNYNEQFF. The DNA of the CDR3 is TGTGCCAGCAGTCCCGGGAATTACAATGAGCAGTTCTTC.

The chain has TRBV4-2 and TRBJ2-5, with 9 bases that match TRBD1. Trimming cost V 2 bases and J 4 bases; bases outside gene matches: 8. The CDR3 extends over 16 amino acids. The V gene's germline CDR1 is LGHNA and CDR2 YNFKEQ. CDR3 bases: TGTGCCAGCAGCCAACTCTGGGACAGGGAAGGAGAGACCCAGTACTTC. Translated, it gives CASSQLWDREGETQYF.

V usage is TRBV15 and J usage is TRBJ2-1; D is unresolved. V lost 4 bases and J 5 bases, leaving 15 bases between the germline ends. This CDR3 spans 15 amino acids. Per germline, CDR1 LNHNV and CDR2 YYDKDF (reference sequence). This chain's CDR3 is CATSTMSKIDNEQFF. The CDR3 DNA is TGTGCCACCAGCACTATGAGCAAAATAGACAATGAGCAGTTCTTC.

The chain is built from TRBV27 and TRBJ2-7, with D possibly being TRBD1 (6 bases). The CDR3 is 16 residues long. Germline V gene lookup returns CDR1 MNHEY and CDR2 SMNVEV (reference sequence). The V and J ends lost 0 bases and 5 bases respectively, with 17 bases between them. The CDR3 sequence: CASSLSQGTLSHEQYF. The CDR3 nucleotides read TGTGCCAGCAGTTTATCGCAGGGGACACTTTCCCACGAGCAGTACTTC.

The chain carries TRBV27 and TRBJ1-5, with D maybe TRBD1 (6 bases). Trimming shortened V by 4 bases and J by 6 bases, and 16 bases separated the two germline ends. Germline V gene sequence: CDR1 MNHEY, CDR2 SMNVEV (reference sequence). The CDR3 is made up of 15 amino acids. The CDR3, as DNA: TGTGCCAGCAGTTCCAACAGGGTTCGGGGTCAGCCCCAGCATTTT. Encoded protein: CASSSNRVRGQPQHF.